The T cell receptor (beta chain) described here comes from a study of cytomegalovirus exposure and HLA in healthy donors (dated 2017 in TCRdb). Regarding the research as a whole: An earlier analysis of approximately 640 of the donors reported approximately 290 Gb of sequence data and about 100 million unique TCR beta sequences from 190 million or so T cells. Typing coverage differed by locus: A, B, C, DRB1 and DQB1 were typed in roughly 629-630 donors, DQA1 in about 500, DPA1 in nearly 610, and DPB1 in 450 to 480. The later analysis used no new phenotypic data to find candidate immune exposures, relying instead on TCR beta sequences and their occurrence across donors. The genetic ancestry cluster associated with self-reported Caucasian donors included roughly 84% of the roughly 380 genotyped donors. HLA typing included class I and class II loci at four-digit resolution. Across some 400 genotyped donors of the cohort, an average of approximately 240,000 unique TCR beta nucleotide sequences per donor were sequenced, and roughly 20% of those sequences were non-productive. Using immunosequencing, the study profiled T cell repertoires from fewer than 700 subjects and related those repertoires to cytomegalovirus serostatus. In an earlier analysis of a few hundred of the donors, high-throughput TCR beta sequencing was used to judge whether each TCR beta V gene segment behaved as functional or pseudogenic. To study patterns of TCR occurrence, a later analysis re-analyzed previously published TCR beta repertoires from several hundred donors and added high-resolution HLA genotyping. In addition to the first cohort of 666 subjects, a separate validation cohort of 130 or so different subjects was used. Several DR-DQ haplotypes were handled as single units for association and clustering because linkage in the cohort was strong. To predict cytomegalovirus infection status, the study combined high-throughput TCR immunosequencing, statistical association of individual TCRs with disease status, and machine learning. Every repertoire in the discovery cohort had been generated on one and the same sequencing platform. A later genetic analysis took genome-wide SNP genotypes for 398 of the 666 donors and used that subset as a discovery cohort. Donor age, sex, ethnicity and CMV serostatus were compiled alongside the repertoire data. About 300 gigabases of sequencing data and around 80 million unique TCR sequences made up an early release that covered fewer than 650 HLA-typed donors. The study was designed to test whether signatures of past pathogen exposure could be identified by cataloging public T cell receptors.

The cohort consisted of 650 to 700 healthy bone marrow donors. At the time of sampling, all cohort members were nominally healthy, though unrecorded immune exposures were likely present. The donor was CMV seropositive and was included in the group of 250 to 350 seropositive cohort members. A peripheral blood sample was provided by each donor, and peripheral blood mononuclear cells were used for TCR beta sequencing. Genomic DNA was extracted from the blood cell samples with the Qiagen DNeasy Blood Extraction Kit. General study outcomes and caveats: A cluster of highly shared sequence variants was judged likely to represent a technical artifact of the sequencing pipeline. Roughly uniform sequencing depth across donors was assumed in presence/absence analyses, although this assumption may not hold. When HLA alleles, especially DR and DQ, strongly co-occurred, TCR associations were difficult to assign to individual alleles. An earlier analysis of approximately 500 of the donors showed that most TCR beta V segments appeared in productive rearrangements either about 87% or about 30% of the time, which broadly matched IMGT annotations. According to a later genetic analysis, donors in an Asian-associated ancestry cluster had fewer N-insertions in productive TCRs than the approximately 700-donor mean. The study listed 150 to 200 TCR beta chains as associated with cytomegalovirus. Correlated functional status among segregating V segments might reflect linkage disequilibrium, but an unknown experimental factor could not be ruled out. Specific HLA alleles were associated with 15,000 to 20,000 TCR beta sequences at a false discovery rate of 0.05 in a later analysis. Some IMGT-functional V segments, including TRBV6-2 and TRBV6-3, could not be distinguished by the 87-base-pair reads and were therefore excluded. Cytomegalovirus status was reported to be diagnosed by the classifier with high specificity and sensitivity in both the original and validation cohorts. Most TCR sequences were seen in very few donors, while some public TCRs were found in many individuals. A later analysis reported that several top co-occurrence clusters appeared linked to parvovirus B19, influenza, CMV and Epstein-Barr virus. It was suggested by the authors that the approach could potentially be generalized to other disease states and immunological phenotypes. Because counts were too low, seventeen rarely observed V segments, including chromosome 9 orphons, were left out of the earlier analysis of a few hundred of the donors. Only TCR beta chains were sequenced in this cohort, and the absence of alpha or paired-chain data limited detectable features. A further reported finding was that TCR beta sequences accurately predicted the HLA-A and HLA-B alleles for most subjects in the first cohort. In a later analysis, TCR association rates were found to vary across HLA loci, with the most associated TCRs seen for DRB1 alleles and the fewest for HLA-C alleles. According to a later analysis, most CMV-associated TCR beta chains appeared to be HLA-restricted, and the HLA associations seemed to be driven largely by CMV exposure. In vitro tests confirmed that a few of the cytomegalovirus-associated TCR beta chains recognize cytomegalovirus antigens. In a later analysis, HLA-associated TCR beta chains were found to be more clonally expanded and to have lower generation probabilities than equally common non-associated chains. An association between a missense DCLRE1C variant and V-gene and J-gene trimming of TCR beta chains was found in a later genetic analysis and replicated in an independent cohort. Because HLA typing was missing for some donors at each locus, association tests included only the typed subset. CMV serostatus was the only immune exposure information available for the cohort.

As for this clone: Its antigen specificity is not known. Base qualities are missing; no much larger clone stands one base away.

The library was generated by the immunoSEQ multiplex PCR assay. A mixture of 60 forward primers for TCR Vbeta segments and 13 reverse primers for TCR Jbeta segments was used in the multiplex PCR. Amplification of the CDR3 region of rearranged TCR beta genes was performed with a multiplex PCR assay on genomic DNA. Amplified TCR beta libraries were sequenced as 87-base-pair reads on the Illumina HiSeq System. Regarding the original processing steps: In a later analysis, approximately 74 million unique TCR beta chains were counted across the approximately 640 repertoires, and around 10 million of these chains were shared by at least two donors. Raw reads were error-corrected and collapsed into unique sequences with a nearest-neighbor algorithm that merged closely related sequences to remove PCR and sequencing errors. Alignment of CDR3 sequences to IMGT reference sequences was used to assign V, D and J gene segments. Each retained sequence needed at least a six-nucleotide match to both a V gene segment and a J gene segment. Rearrangements were called productive when the CDR3 lacked stop codons and stayed in frame with V and J; all others were non-productive. CDR3 was defined according to IMGT convention as the region running from the second conserved V-encoded cysteine to the conserved J-encoded phenylalanine. Sequences without an unambiguous match to a single V gene segment were excluded from the earlier analysis of 587 of the donors. An earlier analysis of 587 of the donors called V segments functional above 56.7% productive rearrangements and segregating when the between-donor standard deviation exceeded 5%. To diagnose cytomegalovirus status from the catalog of TCR beta chain sequences, a statistical classification framework was built. In a later analysis, TCR nucleotide sequences were compared against IMGT/GENE-DB human TR gene sequences so that V and J genes could be assigned. In a later analysis, CDR3 sequences and most-parsimonious VDJ recombination scenarios were assigned using the TCRdist pipeline. In a later analysis, every TCR beta chain was defined by the combination of its CDR3 amino acid sequence and its V-gene family, and reads without a unique V-gene family were dropped. In a later analysis, nearly 600 highly shared, low-generation-probability nucleotide sequences were removed to address suspected cross-contamination and a sequencing artifact. In a later analysis, a clonal expansion index for each public chain was calculated from normalized within-repertoire ranks of inferred template counts. In a later analysis, generation probabilities were computed using a VDJ recombination model fitted to out-of-frame rearrangements, and the results were checked against IGoR. In a later analysis, TCR-TCR, TCR-HLA and TCR-CMV co-occurrence was scored with hypergeometric tests, and a repertoire-size bias correction was applied to TCR pairs. A later analysis estimated false discovery rates by permuting HLA or CMV assignments 20 times. In a later analysis, co-occurring TCRs were grouped using DBSCAN, with TCRdist sequence similarity added in when clustering inside HLA-allele-positive subsets. For co-occurrence clustering, repertoires with fewer than 30,000 or more than 120,000 public chains were excluded, along with a handful of repertoires with anomalous nucleotide sharing. Entries here come from immuneACCESS through TCRdb and include only in-frame sequences with V and J called. Some clones fail to appear in such tables; in the studies checked, an unresolved V gene covers under half of the shortfall, and the cause of the remainder is unknown. V and J calls and clone size follow that table, whereas D and trimming were derived from the DNA. Here the sample has about 84,000 clones; around 80% occur a single time. Roughly 2.6% of the sample rests with the top ten.

V is pruned by 4 bases and J by 5 bases, leaving 8 bases of the junction without a gene match. From a lookup of the germline V gene, CDR1 and CDR2 are SGHAT and FQNNGV. Including cysteine and phenylalanine, the CDR3 has 15 amino acids. The kept DNA is CDR3 alone, 45 bases in frame from the first base. The chain links TRBV11-2 with TRBJ2-5, with TRBD1 identical over 9 junction bases. Sequencing was done on a sample of PBMCs. The TCR originated in a male donor in good health and CMV-seropositive. The CDR3 loop reads CASSSDGTGRETQYF. The nucleotides are TGTGCCAGCAGCTCAGATGGGACAGGGCGCGAGACCCAGTACTTC.